The rows below give T cell receptor beta chains drawn from one sample of a study of Ad26.COV2.S vaccination and SARS-CoV-2 variants. Measured with immunoSEQ multiplex PCR; TCRdb has only the in-frame clones, and not every one. This sample yields around 300,000 clones, of which roughly 90% are seen a single time; 6.4% belongs to the top ten. Sequencing was performed on peripheral blood, taken in a trial of Ad26.COV2.S vaccine versus placebo. These TCRs come from a person aged 18-60 years who received the Ad26.COV2.S COVID-19 vaccine or a placebo. Both conserved end residues are part of each CDR3. Each record gives: clone size, D gene, J gene, V gene, CDR3 protein, CDR3 DNA. D genes are given only for firm matches. Clone size, where shown, is once, few, many, or a class for clones that have expanded.

clone_size: -
d_call: TRBD1
j_call: TRBJ2-2
v_call: TRBV5-4
cdr3_aa: CASMRGQERAGELFF
cdr3_nt: TGTGCCAGCATGAGAGGACAGGAAAGGGCCGGGGAGCTGTTTTTT

clone_size: -
d_call: -
j_call: TRBJ2-5
v_call: TRBV4-2
cdr3_aa: CASSPTPGETQYF
cdr3_nt: TGTGCCAGCAGCCCCACGCCAGGGGAGACCCAGTACTTC

clone_size: -
d_call: -
j_call: TRBJ2-1
v_call: TRBV28
cdr3_aa: CASSLLVGSLYNEQFF
cdr3_nt: TGTGCCAGCAGTTTATTAGTGGGTTCCCTTTACAATGAGCAGTTCTTC

clone_size: -
d_call: -
j_call: TRBJ1-2
v_call: TRBV5-1
cdr3_aa: CASSFTTGANYGYTF
cdr3_nt: TGCGCCAGCAGCTTCACGACAGGAGCTAACTATGGCTACACCTTC

clone_size: -
d_call: -
j_call: TRBJ2-6
v_call: TRBV7-9
cdr3_aa: CATESTGANVLTF
cdr3_nt: TGTGCCACTGAGAGTACTGGGGCCAACGTCCTGACTTTC

clone_size: -
d_call: -
j_call: TRBJ2-1
v_call: TRBV4-2
cdr3_aa: CASSQYDGTEQFF
cdr3_nt: TGTGCCAGCAGCCAATACGATGGGACAGAGCAGTTCTTC

clone_size: -
d_call: -
j_call: TRBJ1-5
v_call: TRBV21-1
cdr3_aa: CASSRTHNRGYSNQPQHF
cdr3_nt: TGTGCCAGCAGCAGAACCCATAACAGGGGTTATAGCAATCAGCCCCAGCATTTT

clone_size: -
d_call: -
j_call: TRBJ1-2
v_call: TRBV28
cdr3_aa: CASSLDSKSSYTF
cdr3_nt: TGTGCCAGCAGTCTCGACAGCAAGAGTAGCTACACCTTC

clone_size: once
d_call: -
j_call: TRBJ2-7
v_call: TRBV13
cdr3_aa: CASSLGLETPREYF
cdr3_nt: TGTGCCAGCAGCTTAGGCCTCGAGACCCCAAGGGAGTACTTC

clone_size: -
d_call: -
j_call: TRBJ2-7
v_call: TRBV5-1
cdr3_aa: CASSGTVYEQYF
cdr3_nt: TGCGCCAGCAGCGGTACAGTTTACGAGCAGTACTTC

clone_size: once
d_call: TRBD1
j_call: TRBJ2-7
v_call: TRBV28
cdr3_aa: CASSLGQGASEQYF
cdr3_nt: TGTGCCAGCAGTTTAGGGCAGGGGGCGAGTGAGCAGTACTTC

clone_size: -
d_call: TRBD2
j_call: TRBJ2-1
v_call: TRBV28
cdr3_aa: CASSFWEGSYNEQFF
cdr3_nt: TGTGCCAGCAGTTTTTGGGAGGGCTCCTACAATGAGCAGTTCTTC

clone_size: few
d_call: TRBD2
j_call: TRBJ2-1
v_call: TRBV6-2/TRBV6-3
cdr3_aa: CASSFPGRGYNEQFF
cdr3_nt: TGTGCCAGCAGTTTTCCCGGGAGGGGTTACAATGAGCAGTTCTTC

clone_size: -
d_call: -
j_call: TRBJ1-4
v_call: TRBV9
cdr3_aa: CASSLGGDYNEKLFF
cdr3_nt: TGTGCCAGCAGCCTAGGTGGGGACTATAATGAAAAACTGTTTTTT

clone_size: once
d_call: -
j_call: TRBJ2-3
v_call: TRBV4-1
cdr3_aa: CASSPGTNTDTQYF
cdr3_nt: TGCGCCAGCAGCCCCGGGACCAACACAGATACGCAGTATTTT

clone_size: -
d_call: TRBD1
j_call: TRBJ2-3
v_call: TRBV7-2
cdr3_aa: CASSATGTGSGTDTQYF
cdr3_nt: TGTGCCAGCAGCGCAACTGGGACAGGGAGTGGCACAGATACGCAGTATTTT

clone_size: -
d_call: -
j_call: TRBJ1-6
v_call: TRBV6-1
cdr3_aa: CASSEKLGSYNSPLHF
cdr3_nt: TGTGCCAGCAGTGAGAAGTTGGGCAGTTATAATTCACCCCTCCACTTT

clone_size: -
d_call: TRBD1
j_call: TRBJ1-1
v_call: TRBV15
cdr3_aa: CATSRVLGQGVPEAFF
cdr3_nt: TGTGCCACCAGCAGAGTCCTCGGACAGGGGGTCCCTGAAGCTTTCTTT

clone_size: -
d_call: -
j_call: TRBJ2-4
v_call: TRBV29-1
cdr3_aa: CSVSGVAKNIQYF
cdr3_nt: TGCAGCGTCTCAGGTGTAGCCAAAAACATTCAGTACTTC

clone_size: -
d_call: -
j_call: TRBJ2-2
v_call: TRBV7-9
cdr3_aa: CASSQRSGFTGELFF
cdr3_nt: TGTGCCAGCAGCCAACGATCAGGATTCACCGGGGAGCTGTTTTTT

clone_size: -
d_call: -
j_call: TRBJ1-2
v_call: TRBV18
cdr3_aa: CASSPGTEYYGYTF
cdr3_nt: TGTGCCAGCTCACCAGGGACGGAATACTATGGCTACACCTTC

clone_size: -
d_call: -
j_call: TRBJ1-5
v_call: TRBV9
cdr3_aa: CASSAGNQPQHF
cdr3_nt: TGTGCCAGCAGCGCCGGAAATCAGCCCCAGCATTTT

clone_size: -
d_call: TRBD1
j_call: TRBJ1-1
v_call: TRBV19
cdr3_aa: CASRQGAFVNTEAFF
cdr3_nt: TGTGCCAGTAGACAGGGGGCCTTCGTGAACACTGAAGCTTTCTTT

clone_size: -
d_call: -
j_call: TRBJ2-4
v_call: TRBV27
cdr3_aa: CASNPAGGAKNIQYF
cdr3_nt: TGTGCCAGTAACCCGGCGGGTGGGGCCAAAAACATTCAGTACTTC

clone_size: -
d_call: -
j_call: TRBJ1-1
v_call: TRBV7-9
cdr3_aa: CASSLAVRKNTEAFF
cdr3_nt: TGTGCCAGCAGCTTAGCGGTCCGGAAGAACACTGAAGCTTTCTTT

clone_size: few
d_call: -
j_call: TRBJ1-4
v_call: TRBV30
cdr3_aa: CAWSVGAYATNEKLFF
cdr3_nt: TGTGCCTGGAGTGTAGGGGCATATGCAACTAATGAAAAACTGTTTTTT

clone_size: -
d_call: -
j_call: TRBJ2-6
v_call: TRBV5-1
cdr3_aa: CASSLSSGGGANVLTF
cdr3_nt: TGCGCCAGCAGCTTGAGTTCAGGCGGTGGGGCCAACGTCCTGACTTTC

clone_size: -
d_call: -
j_call: TRBJ2-7
v_call: TRBV7-8
cdr3_aa: CASSGGSGRPSYEQYF
cdr3_nt: TGTGCCAGCAGCGGAGGATCGGGACGGCCCTCCTACGAGCAGTACTTC

clone_size: medium-sized
d_call: TRBD1
j_call: TRBJ2-2
v_call: TRBV24-1
cdr3_aa: CATSDPGQGTTGELFF
cdr3_nt: TGTGCCACCAGTGACCCAGGACAGGGCACCACCGGGGAGCTGTTTTTT

clone_size: -
d_call: -
j_call: TRBJ2-2
v_call: TRBV29-1
cdr3_aa: CSVVWGAGELFF
cdr3_nt: TGCAGCGTTGTATGGGGGGCCGGGGAGCTGTTTTTT

clone_size: -
d_call: TRBD1
j_call: TRBJ1-2
v_call: TRBV6-5
cdr3_aa: CASSLQGISYGYTF
cdr3_nt: TGTGCCAGCAGTTTACAGGGGATTTCCTATGGCTACACCTTC

clone_size: -
d_call: TRBD1
j_call: TRBJ1-2
v_call: TRBV9
cdr3_aa: CASSSGTVRFYGYTF
cdr3_nt: TGTGCCAGCAGCTCCGGGACAGTACGGTTCTATGGCTACACCTTC

clone_size: -
d_call: TRBD1
j_call: TRBJ2-4
v_call: TRBV6-2/TRBV6-3
cdr3_aa: CASSYSLTKTGDKNIQYF
cdr3_nt: TGTGCCAGCAGTTACTCATTAACCAAGACAGGGGACAAAAACATTCAGTACTTC

clone_size: few
d_call: -
j_call: TRBJ1-4
v_call: TRBV29-1
cdr3_aa: CSVSGPYGEKLFF
cdr3_nt: TGCAGCGTTTCTGGTCCCTACGGTGAAAAACTGTTTTTT

clone_size: -
d_call: -
j_call: TRBJ1-4
v_call: TRBV14
cdr3_aa: CASSLRLREKLFF
cdr3_nt: TGTGCCAGCAGCCTTCGGCTTCGCGAAAAACTGTTTTTT

clone_size: -
d_call: TRBD1
j_call: TRBJ1-2
v_call: TRBV20-1
cdr3_aa: CSGNDRGVSDGYTF
cdr3_nt: TGCAGTGGTAATGACAGGGGAGTGTCGGACGGCTACACCTTC

clone_size: -
d_call: -
j_call: TRBJ1-2
v_call: TRBV6-2/TRBV6-3
cdr3_aa: CASSYLEGQLNLKGYTF
cdr3_nt: TGTGCCAGCAGTTACCTGGAGGGGCAGCTTAATTTGAAGGGCTACACCTTC

clone_size: few
d_call: -
j_call: TRBJ2-7
v_call: TRBV5-4
cdr3_aa: CASSTDRQPYEQYF
cdr3_nt: TGTGCCAGCAGCACCGACAGACAACCCTACGAGCAGTACTTC

clone_size: -
d_call: -
j_call: TRBJ1-2
v_call: TRBV4-3
cdr3_aa: CASSQDRVVWSDGYTF
cdr3_nt: TGCGCCAGCAGCCAAGATCGCGTGGTTTGGAGCGATGGCTACACCTTC

clone_size: once
d_call: TRBD1
j_call: TRBJ2-5
v_call: TRBV6-5
cdr3_aa: CASSYGAGGGQETQYF
cdr3_nt: TGTGCCAGCAGTTACGGGGCAGGGGGCGGCCAAGAGACCCAGTACTTC